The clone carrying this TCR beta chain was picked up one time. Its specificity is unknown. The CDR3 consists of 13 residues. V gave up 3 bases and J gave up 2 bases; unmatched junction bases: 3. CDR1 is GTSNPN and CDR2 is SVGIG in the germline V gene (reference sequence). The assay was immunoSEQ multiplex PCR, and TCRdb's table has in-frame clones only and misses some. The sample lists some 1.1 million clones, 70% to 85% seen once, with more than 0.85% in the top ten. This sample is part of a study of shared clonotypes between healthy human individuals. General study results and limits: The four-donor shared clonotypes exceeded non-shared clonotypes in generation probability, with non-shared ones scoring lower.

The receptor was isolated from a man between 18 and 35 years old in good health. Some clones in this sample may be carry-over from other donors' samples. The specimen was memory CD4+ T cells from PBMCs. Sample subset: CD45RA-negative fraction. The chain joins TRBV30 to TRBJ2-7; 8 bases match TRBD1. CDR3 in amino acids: CAWSRGQAYEQYF. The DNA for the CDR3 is TGTGCCTGGAGCAGGGGGCAGGCCTACGAGCAGTACTTC.